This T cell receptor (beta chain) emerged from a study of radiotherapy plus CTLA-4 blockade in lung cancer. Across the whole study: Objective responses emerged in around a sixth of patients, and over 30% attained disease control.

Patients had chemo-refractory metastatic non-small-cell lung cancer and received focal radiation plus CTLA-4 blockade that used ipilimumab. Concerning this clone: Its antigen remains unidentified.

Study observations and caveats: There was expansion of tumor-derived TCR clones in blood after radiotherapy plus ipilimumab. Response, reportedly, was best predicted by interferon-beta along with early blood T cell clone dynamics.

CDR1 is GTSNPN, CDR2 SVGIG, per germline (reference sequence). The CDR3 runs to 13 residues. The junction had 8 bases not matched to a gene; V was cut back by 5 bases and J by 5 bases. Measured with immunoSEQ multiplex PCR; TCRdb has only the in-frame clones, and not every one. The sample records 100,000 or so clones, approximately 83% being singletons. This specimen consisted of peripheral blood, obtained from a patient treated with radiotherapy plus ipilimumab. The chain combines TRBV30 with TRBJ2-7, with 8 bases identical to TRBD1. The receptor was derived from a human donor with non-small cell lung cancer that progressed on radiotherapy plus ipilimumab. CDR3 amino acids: CAWGGQGADEQYF. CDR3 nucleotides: TGTGCCTGGGGCGGGCAGGGGGCCGACGAGCAGTACTTC.